One sample yielded the 14 T cell receptor beta chains listed below, sequenced in a study of cytomegalovirus exposure and HLA in healthy donors. Vbeta (60) and Jbeta (13) primers were used in the PCR. Data came from immunoSEQ multiplex PCR; TCRdb stores just in-frame clones and leaves some out. Here the sample table reports 130,000 or so clones. Sample: PBMCs. The receptors were gathered from a woman under 30 in good health and CMV-seronegative.

The chain couples TRBV20-1 to TRBJ2-3; D remains unclear. Trimming removed 1 base from V and 7 bases from J, with 6 bases in between. The CDR3 contains 11 residues. CDR1 DFQATT and CDR2 SNEGSKA come from the germline V gene (reference sequence). CDR3 coding DNA: TGCAGTGCTAGAGGCGGAAATACGCAGTATTTT. Translated: CSARGGNTQYF.

The chain couples TRBV7-2 to TRBJ2-1; D call uncertain. The V end was cut by 0 bases, the J end by 3 bases, with 15 bases between. The germline V gene encodes CDR1 SGHTA and CDR2 FQGNSA. CDR3 length equals 17 residues. CDR3 coding DNA: TGTGCCAGCAGCTTAGCTTACGCGTCTCTAATCTACAATGAGCAGTTCTTC. It is translated as CASSLAYASLIYNEQFF.

V is TRBV18 and J is TRBJ2-1; weak D call: TRBD1 (5 bases). The CDR3 consists of 18 residues. Germline V gives CDR1 KGHSH, CDR2 LQKENI. V dropped 2 bases and J dropped 4 bases, with 21 bases sitting between them. This CDR3 reads CASSPRQGRLQRYNEQFF. In DNA form, the CDR3 reads TGTGCCAGCTCACCAAGGCAGGGCCGATTACAAAGATACAATGAGCAGTTCTTC.

This chain links TRBV10-3 with TRBJ2-7; maybe TRBD1 (6 bases). Trimming took off 0 bases at V and 0 bases at J, with 21 bases between the two ends. CDR3 length: 19 amino acids. Germline V lookup: CDR1 ENHRY, CDR2 SYGVKD. CDR3 DNA: TGTGCCATCAGTGAGTCTTTATTTGTTTTCAGGGGCCACTCCTACGAGCAGTACGTC. Translating it yields CAISESLFVFRGHSYEQYV.

The J gene is TRBJ2-7, the V gene TRBV13; 13 nucleotides align to TRBD2. The ends lost 4 bases at V and 7 bases at J; junction bases unmatched: 4. The CDR3 has 14 residues. Germline CDR1 reads PRHDT; CDR2 reads FYEKMQ (reference sequence). The CDR3 DNA follows: TGTGCCAGCAGCTCGGGACTAGCGGGAAGAGAGCAGTACGTC. Translation: CASSSGLAGREQYV.

V and J are TRBV11-2 and TRBJ2-3; 7 nucleotides line up with TRBD2. The CDR3 consists of 16 residues. Unmatched junction bases numbered 8, after V lost 3 bases and J lost 2 bases. Per germline, CDR1 SGHAT and CDR2 FQNNGV. CDR3 amino acids: CASSFIAGATTDTQYF. The CDR3 DNA follows: TGTGCCAGCAGCTTTATTGCGGGAGCCACCACAGATACGCAGTATTTT.

The gene calls are TRBV30 and TRBJ2-1; TRBD2 matches at 11 bases. The CDR3 is made up of 12 amino acids. Germline V gene lookup returns CDR1 GTSNPN and CDR2 SVGIG (reference sequence). Trimming took 4 bases from V and 10 from J; bases not matched to a gene: 3. CDR3 sequence (DNA): TGTGCCTGGACTAGCGGGAGGTGGGAGCAGTTCTTC. This gives the protein CAWTSGRWEQFF.

The rearrangement uses TRBV2 and TRBJ1-2, with D perhaps TRBD1 (5 bases). With 6 bases removed from V and 0 bases from J, the gap between germline ends came to 23 bases. The CDR3 sequence is 18 residues long. Germline CDR1 reads SNHLY; CDR2 reads FYNNEI. As DNA, the CDR3 is TGTGCCAGCAGACTCCGAAGTACGACAGTCGGAGCTAACTATGGCTACACCTTC. It is translated as CASRLRSTTVGANYGYTF.

This rearrangement joins TRBV30 to TRBJ2-2; tentatively, D is TRBD2 (6 bases). Trimming pared 0 bases from V and 4 bases from J, leaving 9 bases between. Germline assignment: CDR1 GTSNPN and CDR2 SVGIG (reference sequence). The length of the CDR3 is 14 residues. The CDR3 reads CAWSVHSGTGELFF. CDR3 DNA sequence: TGTGCCTGGAGTGTCCATAGCGGCACCGGGGAGCTGTTTTTT. The whole variable domain, filled in from reference TRBV30 and TRBJ2-2, reads SQTIHQWPATLVQPVGSPLSLECTVEGTSNPNLYWYRQAAGRGLQLLFYSVGIGQISSEVPQNLSASRPQDRQFILSSKKLLLSDSGFYLCAWSVHSGTGELFFGEGSRLTVL.

The chain uses TRBV5-1 and TRBJ1-1, with D maybe TRBD1 (6 bases). The CDR3 loop spans 13 amino acids. V lost 2 bases to trimming and J lost 8 bases, with 13 bases between them. Germline CDR1 reads SGHRS; CDR2 reads YFSETQ. The CDR3 nucleotides are TGCGCCAGCAGCTTTAATTCCGGACAGGAAGCTTTCTTT. It translates to CASSFNSGQEAFF.

The chain links TRBV18 to TRBJ2-2, with 8 bases matching TRBD2. The germline CDR1 and CDR2 sequences are KGHSH and LQKENI. V lost 0 bases and J lost 4; bases outside the gene matches: 7. The length of the CDR3 is 17 residues. The CDR3 sequence: CASSPPAAGGSTGELFF. Written as DNA, the CDR3 is TGTGCCAGCTCACCACCTGCGGCGGGAGGAAGCACCGGGGAGCTGTTTTTT. The full variable domain, with the rest looked up from reference TRBV18 and TRBJ2-2, is NAGVMQNPRHLVRRRGQEARLRCSPMKGHSHVYWYRQLPEEGLKFMVYLQKENIIDESGMPKERFSAEFPKEGPSILRIQQVVRGDSAAYFCASSPPAAGGSTGELFFGEGSRLTVL.

The V gene is TRBV7-3, the J gene TRBJ1-1; 7 positions agree with TRBD1. The V gene's germline CDR1 is SGHTA and CDR2 FQGTGA. J gave up 2 bases and V 4 bases, and 4 bases lay outside the gene matches. The CDR3 length is 14 residues. CDR3 bases: TGTGCCAGCAGCTCTCAGGGGGAAAACACTGAAGCTTTCTTT. Amino acid sequence: CASSSQGENTEAFF.

The J gene is TRBJ2-4, the V gene TRBV4-3, with D perhaps TRBD1 (6 bases). The germline V gene has CDR1 LGHNA and CDR2 YSLEER. Trimming removed 0 bases from V and 0 bases from J, with 12 bases in between. This CDR3 region has 17 residues. DNA of the CDR3: TGCGCCAGCAGCCAAGAAGCCAGGGGTACAGCCAAAAACATTCAGTACTTC. As protein: CASSQEARGTAKNIQYF.

The chain couples TRBV28 to TRBJ1-1, with 7 nucleotides matching TRBD1. Germline V gene sequence: CDR1 MDHEN, CDR2 SYDVKM. The CDR3 is 15 residues long. Trimming cost V 8 bases and J 0 bases; bases outside gene matches: 9. The CDR3 coding sequence is TGTGCCAGCCCCCCAGGGGGACAGTTGAACACTGAAGCTTTCTTT. This codes for CASPPGGQLNTEAFF.